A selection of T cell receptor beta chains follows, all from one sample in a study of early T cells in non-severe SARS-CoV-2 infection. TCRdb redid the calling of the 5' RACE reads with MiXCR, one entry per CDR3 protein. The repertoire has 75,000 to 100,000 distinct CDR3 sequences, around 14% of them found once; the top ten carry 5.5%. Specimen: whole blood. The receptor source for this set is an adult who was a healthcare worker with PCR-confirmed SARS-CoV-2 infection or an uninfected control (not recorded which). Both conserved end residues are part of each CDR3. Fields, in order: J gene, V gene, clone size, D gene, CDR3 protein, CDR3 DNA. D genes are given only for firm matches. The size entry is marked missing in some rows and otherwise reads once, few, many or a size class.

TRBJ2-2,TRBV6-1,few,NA,CASSEWGAPPGELFF,TGTGCCAGCAGTGAATGGGGGGCGCCGCCCGGGGAGCTGTTTTTT
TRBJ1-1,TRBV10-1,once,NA,CASSKEMGAEAFF,TGCGCCAGCAGTAAAGAAATGGGGGCTGAAGCTTTCTTT
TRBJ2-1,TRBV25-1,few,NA,CASSDPNRASYNEQFF,TGTGCCAGCAGTGACCCTAACAGGGCATCCTACAATGAGCAGTTCTTC
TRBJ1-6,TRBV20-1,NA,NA,CSASGVLSSPLHF,TGCAGTGCTAGTGGGGTTTTAAGCTCACCCCTCCACTTT
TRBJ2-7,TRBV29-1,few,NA,CSVLGTGLFEQYF,TGCAGCGTCTTGGGGACCGGATTGTTCGAGCAGTACTTC
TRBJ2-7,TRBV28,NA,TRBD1,CASSVTGGASYEQYF,TGTGCCAGCAGTGTAACAGGGGGCGCCTCCTACGAGCAGTACTTC
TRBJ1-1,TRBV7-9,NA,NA,CASSLVEAFF,TGTGCCAGCAGCTTAGTCGAAGCTTTCTTT
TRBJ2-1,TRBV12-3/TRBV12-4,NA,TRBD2,CASSFGSGRSNEQFF,TGTGCCAGCAGTTTCGGTAGCGGGAGATCCAATGAGCAGTTCTTC
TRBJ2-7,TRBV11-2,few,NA,CASSPLGGYVAYEQYF,TGTGCCAGCAGTCCCCTAGGAGGGTACGTGGCCTACGAGCAGTACTTC
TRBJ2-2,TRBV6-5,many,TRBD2,CASSEPGLAGVGELFF,TGTGCCAGCTCGGAACCGGGACTAGCGGGGGTCGGGGAGCTGTTTTTT
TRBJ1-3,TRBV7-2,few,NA,CASSLAQGGSGNTIYF,TGTGCCAGCAGCTTAGCTCAGGGAGGCTCTGGAAACACCATATATTTT
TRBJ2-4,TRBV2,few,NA,CASSEKRPGNIQYF,TGTGCCAGCAGTGAAAAGCGCCCTGGAAACATTCAGTACTTC
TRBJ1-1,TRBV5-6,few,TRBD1,CASSLYRGTEAFF,TGTGCCAGCAGCTTGTACAGGGGCACTGAAGCTTTCTTT
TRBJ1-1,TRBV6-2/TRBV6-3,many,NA,CASSYSRQKAFF,TGTGCCAGCAGTTACTCGCGACAGAAAGCTTTCTTT
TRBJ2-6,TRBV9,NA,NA,CASSFPGANVLTF,TGTGCCAGCAGCTTTCCGGGAGCCAACGTCCTGACTTTC
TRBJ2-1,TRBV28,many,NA,CASSLSGEQFF,TGTGCCAGCAGTTTATCGGGTGAGCAGTTCTTC
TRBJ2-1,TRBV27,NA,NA,CASRAELVFNEQFF,TGTGCCAGCAGGGCAGAACTGGTTTTTAATGAGCAGTTCTTC
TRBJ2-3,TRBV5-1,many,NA,CASRKDSTDTQYF,TGCGCCAGCAGAAAGGACTCCACAGATACGCAGTATTTT
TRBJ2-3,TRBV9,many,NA,CASSVGQGTDTQYF,TGTGCCAGCAGCGTAGGTCAGGGCACAGATACGCAGTATTTT
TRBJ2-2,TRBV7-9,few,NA,CASRRQDKNTGELFF,TGTGCCAGCAGAAGACAGGACAAGAACACCGGGGAGCTGTTTTTT
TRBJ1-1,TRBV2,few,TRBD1,CASRRTGNTEAFF,TGTGCCAGCAGGAGGACAGGGAACACTGAAGCTTTCTTT
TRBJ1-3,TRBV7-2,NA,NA,CASSPLDRPSGNTIYF,TGTGCCAGCAGCCCTTTAGACAGACCCTCTGGAAACACCATATATTTT
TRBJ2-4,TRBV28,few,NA,CASRRGGAKNIQYF,TGTGCCAGCAGGAGAGGGGGGGCCAAAAACATTCAGTACTTC
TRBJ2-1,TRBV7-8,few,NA,CASSLEEYGVREQFF,TGTGCCAGCAGCTTAGAGGAGTACGGCGTACGGGAGCAGTTCTTC
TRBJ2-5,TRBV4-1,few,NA,CASSPHWSQETQYF,TGCGCCAGCAGCCCCCATTGGTCCCAAGAGACCCAGTACTTC
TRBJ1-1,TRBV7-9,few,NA,CASSRFLGGYTEAFF,TGTGCCAGCAGCCGTTTCTTGGGCGGGTACACTGAAGCTTTCTTT
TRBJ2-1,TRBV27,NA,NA,CASSFYPEGDEQFF,TGTGCCAGCAGTTTCTACCCCGAGGGGGATGAGCAGTTCTTC
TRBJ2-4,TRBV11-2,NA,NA,CASSPVRDRAKNIQYF,TGTGCCAGCAGCCCCGTCCGTGATAGAGCCAAAAACATTCAGTACTTC
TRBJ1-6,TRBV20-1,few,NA,CSARDTGRGDSPLHF,TGCAGTGCTAGAGATACAGGGAGGGGAGATTCACCCCTCCACTTT
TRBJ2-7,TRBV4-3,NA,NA,CASSPDRADSLHF,TGCGCCAGCAGCCCCGACCGAGCCGATAGTTTGCACTTC
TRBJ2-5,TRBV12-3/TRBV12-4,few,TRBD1,CASADQEGAETQYF,TGTGCCAGCGCTGACCAAGAGGGGGCAGAGACCCAGTACTTC
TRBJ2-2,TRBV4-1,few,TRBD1,CASSQPRQGAGELFF,TGCGCCAGCAGCCAACCTAGACAGGGGGCGGGGGAGCTGTTTTTT
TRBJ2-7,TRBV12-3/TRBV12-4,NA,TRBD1,CASSFTGQTYEQYF,TGTGCCAGCAGTTTCACGGGACAGACCTACGAGCAGTACTTC
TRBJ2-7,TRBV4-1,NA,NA,CASSATPGAYEQYF,TGCGCCAGCAGCGCAACCCCGGGGGCCTACGAGCAGTACTTC
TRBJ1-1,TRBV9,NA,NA,CASSVEEGRAFF,TGTGCCAGCAGCGTAGAAGAGGGCAGGGCTTTCTTT
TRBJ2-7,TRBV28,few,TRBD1,CASRPGTEYEQYF,TGTGCCAGCAGGCCCGGGACAGAGTACGAGCAGTACTTC
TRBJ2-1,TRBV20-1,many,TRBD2,CSARGGGLVVLNEQFF,TGCAGTGCTAGAGGAGGGGGACTAGTCGTCCTCAATGAGCAGTTCTTC
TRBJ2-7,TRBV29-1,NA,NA,CSVSGASVYEQYF,TGCAGCGTCTCTGGAGCTAGCGTCTACGAGCAGTACTTC
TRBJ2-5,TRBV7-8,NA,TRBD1,CASSRAGTGGQETQYF,TGTGCCAGCAGCAGAGCCGGGACAGGGGGCCAAGAGACCCAGTACTTC
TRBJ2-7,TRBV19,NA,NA,CASSTRPYEQYF,TGTGCCAGTAGTACCCGACCCTACGAGCAGTACTTC
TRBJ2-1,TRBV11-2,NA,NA,CASSLSFGNEQFF,TGTGCCAGCAGCCTCTCCTTCGGCAATGAGCAGTTCTTC